The clone carrying this TCR beta chain has only a few counts. The data are from a study of CD8+ T cells in alopecia areata. Germline trimming cut 5 bases from V and 7 bases from J; bases unmatched to any gene: 3. Germline V gene sequence: CDR1 SQVTM, CDR2 ANQGSEA. The length of the CDR3 is 12 residues. Specified treatment: oral pan-JAK inhibitor, 5-10 mg twice daily. RNA extraction and reverse transcription yielded cDNA as sequencing template. TCRdb's copy holds only in-frame clones and misses some; the assay was immunoSEQ multiplex PCR. The sample lists 200,000 to 250,000 clones, over 60% occurring once.

The chain couples TRBV29-1 to TRBJ2-4; 9 nucleotides line up with TRBD1. The sequencing used CD4+ T cells sorted from blood, collected at week 44, from a patient treated with tofacitinib. This receptor was taken from a human donor with alopecia areata. This chain's CDR3 is CSVQQGANIQYF. The CDR3, as DNA: TGCAGCGTTCAACAGGGGGCCAACATTCAGTACTTC.